This passage covers 23 T cell receptor beta chains from one sample sequenced in a study of T cells in Graves' hyperthyroidism and ophthalmopathy. The investigators amplified TCR beta CDR3 regions from RNA transcripts. RT-PCR in the first round (using the HTBI primer set) targeted the TCR CDR3. Via MiXCR, TCRdb re-called the multiplex PCR reads, giving one row per CDR3 protein. In the table there are about half a million distinct CDR3 sequences, 15% to 20% of which are singletons. The specimen was blood. The receptors derive from a woman aged 25 to 39 with Graves' ophthalmopathy.

On this clonotype: A junction boundary mismatches the germline segment, possibly from a read error. V is TRBV3-1 and J is TRBJ2-7; D uncertain. The CDR3 consists of 14 residues. Germline-derived CDR1 and CDR2 are LGHDT and YNNKEL (reference sequence). The CDR3 sequence: CASSQDPGSYGQYF. The CDR3 nucleotides read TGTGCCAGCAGCCAAGACCCAGGTTCCTACGGGCAGTACTTC.

V gene TRBV9 combines with J gene TRBJ2-5; D gene ambiguous. The CDR3 has 14 amino acids. Germline CDR1 SGDLS, CDR2 YYNGEE. V shed 1 base and J shed 1 base, with 8 bases lying between them. The CDR3 DNA reads TGTGCCAGCAGCGTACTTTCCAGCCAAGAGACCCAGTACTTC. This encodes CASSVLSSQETQYF.

This clonotype came up many times. The chain links TRBV20-1 to TRBJ2-3; 9 bases match TRBD2. In germline, CDR1 is DFQATT, CDR2 SNEGSKA (reference sequence). V trimming: 6 bases; J trimming: 0 bases; junction bases outside the gene matches: 7. The CDR3 runs to 15 residues. The CDR3, as DNA: TGCAGTGCCTGGGGACTAGCCGCGAGCACAGATACGCAGTATTTT. Residues: CSAWGLAASTDTQYF.

This clonotype has more than one count but fewer than ten. The chain has TRBV3-1 and TRBJ2-5, with TRBD2 matching over 7 bases. The CDR3 loop spans 15 amino acids. CDR1 is LGHDT and CDR2 is YNNKEL in the germline V gene (reference sequence). The junction had 8 bases not matched to a gene; V was cut back by 2 bases and J by 5 bases. CDR3 protein: CASSQWGGESETQYF. CDR3 sequence (DNA): TGTGCCAGCAGCCAATGGGGGGGGGAATCGGAGACCCAGTACTTC.

This chain links TRBV12-3 or TRBV12-4 with TRBJ2-1, with 7 bases aligning to TRBD2. The CDR3 loop spans 14 amino acids. Germline trimming cut 3 bases from V and 6 bases from J; bases unmatched to any gene: 5. The CDR3 sequence is CASSFVGGANEQFF. In DNA form, the CDR3 reads TGTGCCAGCAGTTTCGTGGGAGGGGCCAATGAGCAGTTCTTC.

V usage is TRBV7-3 and J usage is TRBJ2-7, with a weak D call TRBD2 (5 bases). The CDR3 has 15 amino acids. Trimming removed 4 bases from V and 4 bases from J, with 17 bases in between. Per the germline V gene, CDR1 is SGHTA and CDR2 is FQGTGA. CDR3 amino acids: CASSSYSERTYEQYF. In DNA, the CDR3 is TGTGCCAGCAGCTCCTATAGCGAGAGAACGTACGAGCAGTACTTC.

This clonotype appeared many times. This chain links TRBV20-1 with TRBJ2-1, with D tentatively TRBD2 (7 bases). Germline CDR1 is DFQATT and CDR2 is SNEGSKA (reference sequence). CDR3 length: 16 amino acids. V was trimmed by 5 bases and J by 9 bases, leaving 26 bases between them. The CDR3 reads CSARVGGSGERGEQFF. The DNA for the CDR3 is TGCAGTGCTCGAGTTGGGGGCAGCGGGGAACGGGGTGAGCAGTTCTTC.

The gene calls are TRBV15 and TRBJ2-4; D not resolved. Germline V CDR1 and CDR2: LNHNV, YYDKDF (reference sequence). The ends were cut back, 4 bases at V and 9 bases at J, with 10 bases in the middle. The CDR3 totals 12 residues. The CDR3 reads CATSTLHRIQYF. In DNA form, the CDR3 reads TGTGCCACCAGCACCCTCCATCGCATTCAGTACTTC.

This clonotype has ten or more counts. The CDR3 DNA reads TGTGCCAGCCGTCTGGCGGCGGGAGAGACCCAGTACTTC. Translating it yields CASRLAAGETQYF. The chain combines TRBV11-2 with TRBJ2-5, with a weak D call TRBD2 (5 bases). Germline V lookup: CDR1 SGHAT, CDR2 FQNNGV. Trimming shortened V by 8 bases and J by 4 bases, and 14 bases separated the two germline ends. The CDR3 has 13 residues. Variable domain in full (rest from reference TRBV11-2 and TRBJ2-5): EAGVAQSPRYKIIEKRQSVAFWCNPISGHATLYWYQQILGQGPKLLIQFQNNGVVDDSQLPKDRFSAERLKGVDSTLKIQPAKLEDSAVYLCASRLAAGETQYFGPGTRLLVL.

The sample holds many counts of this clonotype. This chain connects TRBV28 to TRBJ2-7; D might be TRBD1 (5 bases). The V end lost 10 bases, the J end lost 3 bases, and 10 bases lay between the germline ends. The germline CDR1 and CDR2 sequences are MDHEN and SYDVKM. The CDR3 covers 11 residues. CDR3 residues: CATRQYYEQYF. DNA for the CDR3: TGTGCCACCCGACAGTACTACGAGCAGTACTTC.

This clonotype was seen a handful of times. The chain combines TRBV29-1 with TRBJ2-7; 11 bases agree with TRBD2. Looked up from germline, CDR1 is SQVTM and CDR2 is ANQGSEA. The CDR3 totals 14 residues. The junction had 8 bases not matched to a gene; V was cut back by 6 bases and J by 4 bases. The CDR3 is CSVRTSGLIYEQYF. The CDR3 region has the DNA TGCAGCGTGCGGACTAGCGGGCTGATATACGAGCAGTACTTC.

This clonotype was observed a few times. The chain has TRBV6-1 and TRBJ1-1; TRBD1 might be the D (6 bases). V was trimmed by 0 bases and J by 4 bases, leaving 18 bases between them. Germline CDR1 MNHNS, CDR2 SASEGT. The CDR3 contains 17 residues. The CDR3 loop is CASSEALIGGPGTEAFF. As DNA, the CDR3 is TGTGCCAGCAGTGAAGCCTTGATCGGGGGCCCGGGCACTGAAGCTTTCTTT.

Ten or more counts support this clonotype. The chain uses TRBV2 and TRBJ2-1, with D perhaps given as TRBD1 or TRBD2 (5 bases each). Germline CDR1 reads SNHLY; CDR2 reads FYNNEI. This CDR3 has 15 amino acids. Trimming cost V 6 bases and J 0 bases, with 12 bases left between them. The CDR3 is CASRGDGSSYNEQFF. The CDR3 nucleotides are TGTGCCAGCAGGGGGGACGGTTCCTCCTACAATGAGCAGTTCTTC.

This clonotype was counted ten times or more. The chain employs TRBV12-3 or TRBV12-4 and TRBJ2-7; D perhaps matches TRBD2 (6 bases). The CDR3 runs 16 residues. V was cut by 6 bases and J by 5 bases, with 23 bases left in between. The CDR3 DNA reads as TGTGCCAGCAGCCCCACCGCCGGGGGACTGGGTGACGAGCAGTACTTC. The encoded protein is CASSPTAGGLGDEQYF.

This clonotype was observed many times. The chain is built from TRBV20-1 and TRBJ2-7; a weak D match, TRBD2 (5 bases). The CDR3 is 13 residues long. CDR1 DFQATT and CDR2 SNEGSKA come from the germline V gene (reference sequence). V lost 4 bases to trimming and J lost 4 bases, with 14 bases between them. The CDR3 region is CSATGLAAYEQYF. The CDR3 nucleotides read TGCAGTGCTACAGGACTGGCGGCATACGAGCAGTACTTC.

The table lists this clonotype with many counts. The rearrangement uses TRBV7-2 and TRBJ1-4; no reliable D call. This CDR3 is built from 14 residues. V lost 6 bases and J lost 4, with 12 bases in between. Germline V lookup: CDR1 SGHTA, CDR2 FQGNSA. The CDR3 DNA is TGTGCCAGCAGTCTGGGTCGTGGTAATGAAAAACTGTTTTTT. Protein product: CASSLGRGNEKLFF.

This clonotype was counted a few times. The chain links TRBV13 to TRBJ2-3, with D possibly being TRBD2 (5 bases). In germline, CDR1 is PRHDT, CDR2 FYEKMQ (reference sequence). This CDR3 region has 16 residues. The V and J ends lost 5 bases and 1 base respectively, with 16 bases between them. The CDR3 region is CASSPRRERGTDTQYF. CDR3 in DNA: TGTGCCAGCAGCCCCCGACGGGAACGGGGCACAGATACGCAGTATTTT.

This clonotype was observed a few times. The rearrangement links TRBV30 to TRBJ2-7, with D uncertain. The CDR3 sequence is 13 residues long. CDR1 and CDR2 from the germline V gene are GTSNPN and SVGIG (reference sequence). With 0 bases removed from V and 7 bases from J, the gap between germline ends came to 13 bases. The CDR3 is CAWSVVPVYEQYF. The CDR3 nucleotides read TGTGCCTGGAGTGTTGTTCCGGTTTATGAGCAGTACTTC.

The chain links TRBV6-1 to TRBJ2-7; D tentatively reads TRBD1 or TRBD2 (5 bases each). V was clipped by 1 base and J by 4 bases, with 14 bases between them. CDR1 MNHNS and CDR2 SASEGT come from the germline V gene. The CDR3 contains 15 residues. The CDR3 bases are TGTGCCAGCAGTGAAGAAGTGAGGGGTGGGTACGAGCAGTACTTC. It encodes CASSEEVRGGYEQYF.

For the CDR3, the DNA is TGTGCCAGCAGCCAAGTTCAATCGAGCACCGGGGAGCTGTTTTTT. It yields the protein CASSQVQSSTGELFF. J is TRBJ2-2 and V is TRBV4-2; no firm D call. CDR1 is LGHNA and CDR2 is YNFKEQ in the germline V gene. There are 15 residues in the CDR3. V was shortened by 1 base and J by 4 bases, with 10 bases between the two germline ends.

The chain is built from TRBV11-2 and TRBJ2-5; the match to TRBD2 covers 8 bases. V gave up 3 bases and J gave up 4 bases; unmatched junction bases: 7. The V gene's germline CDR1 is SGHAT and CDR2 FQNNGV. This CDR3 comprises 15 residues. The CDR3 reads CASSLRGTSRETQYF. As DNA, the CDR3 is TGTGCCAGCAGCTTGAGGGGGACTAGTCGAGAGACCCAGTACTTC.

The table lists this clonotype with many counts. The chain links TRBV28 to TRBJ1-5; D call uncertain. V lost 3 bases, J lost 3 bases, and 15 bases lay in between. CDR1 MDHEN and CDR2 SYDVKM come from the germline V gene. The CDR3 has 16 amino acids. CDR3: CASSLYSRVTNQPQHF. In DNA, the CDR3 is TGTGCCAGCAGTTTGTATTCGAGGGTCACCAATCAGCCCCAGCATTTT.

The V call is TRBV5-1, the J call TRBJ1-2, with D tentatively TRBD1 (6 bases). Looked up from germline, CDR1 is SGHRS and CDR2 is YFSETQ. The V gene lost 4 bases and the J gene lost 8 bases, with 15 bases spanning the gap. The CDR3 is 13 residues long. CDR3 in DNA: TGCGCCAGCAGCGGTAGGGGGGGCAGAGGCTACACCTTC. This translates into CASSGRGGRGYTF.